These T cell receptor beta chains were read from a single sample in a study of cytotoxic CD8 clonotypes in ibrutinib-treated CLL. The repertoire was sequenced with immunoSEQ multiplex PCR; TCRdb's copy has only in-frame clones and lacks some. Of roughly 250,000 clones listed, less than 75% were seen once; the top ten hold roughly 14%. The sample in question was PBMCs, obtained after 24 months of ibrutinib treatment. These receptors were collected from a human donor with chronic lymphocytic leukemia. Each CDR3 is given with its conserved first and last residue. A D gene is named only where the DNA matches it firmly. The listing skips clone size in some rows; elsewhere it reads once, few, many or a size class.

J gene | clone size | V gene | D gene | CDR3 protein | CDR3 DNA
TRBJ2-1 | NA | TRBV19 | TRBD1 | CASSNRGIDEQFF | TGTGCCAGTAGTAACAGGGGTATCGATGAGCAGTTCTTC
TRBJ1-1 | NA | TRBV25-1 | NA | CASSDGGGPNTEAFF | TGTGCCAGCAGTGACGGGGGAGGTCCAAACACTGAAGCTTTCTTT
TRBJ1-5 | many | TRBV19 | NA | CASRVVAQPQHF | TGTGCCAGCCGTGTGGTTGCTCAGCCCCAGCATTTT
TRBJ2-7 | NA | TRBV27 | NA | CASSFGQGGYEQYF | TGTGCCAGCAGTTTCGGTCAGGGCGGCTACGAGCAGTACTTC
TRBJ2-5 | NA | TRBV27 | NA | CASSFLGNQETQYF | TGTGCCAGCAGTTTCTTGGGAAACCAAGAGACCCAGTACTTC
TRBJ2-3 | NA | TRBV11-3 | TRBD2 | CASSPFTGGTDTQYF | TGTGCCAGCAGCCCCTTCACGGGAGGAACAGATACGCAGTATTTT
TRBJ2-1 | NA | TRBV28 | TRBD2 | CASSPKAGGPYNEQFF | TGTGCCAGCAGTCCCAAAGCGGGAGGGCCCTACAATGAGCAGTTCTTC
TRBJ1-2 | few | TRBV25-1 | NA | CASSEYATYGYTF | TGTGCCAGCAGTGAATACGCAACCTATGGCTACACCTTC
TRBJ2-5 | NA | TRBV6-5 | NA | CASSYRAEETQYF | TGTGCCAGCAGTTATAGGGCGGAAGAGACCCAGTACTTC
TRBJ2-5 | NA | TRBV4-3 | TRBD2 | CASSLREGETQYF | TGCGCCAGCAGCCTTAGGGAGGGAGAGACCCAGTACTTC
TRBJ2-5 | few | TRBV6-6 | NA | CASSSRVPQETQYF | TGTGCCAGCAGTTCAAGGGTGCCCCAAGAGACCCAGTACTTC
TRBJ2-7 | NA | TRBV27 | TRBD1 | CASRVLGDRGYEQYF | TGTGCCAGCAGGGTCCTGGGGGACAGAGGTTACGAGCAGTACTTC
TRBJ2-1 | NA | TRBV28 | NA | CASSLGGYYNEQFF | TGTGCCAGCAGTTTAGGGGGTTACTACAATGAGCAGTTCTTC
TRBJ2-5 | NA | TRBV7-2 | NA | CASSLAGGWETQYF | TGTGCCAGCAGCTTAGCTGGCGGATGGGAGACCCAGTACTTC
TRBJ2-7 | NA | TRBV5-4 | TRBD2 | CAVGGRVSEQYF | TGTGCCGTGGGGGGGAGGGTATCCGAGCAGTACTTC
TRBJ2-7 | few | TRBV9 | NA | CASSVGPDYEQYF | TGTGCCAGCAGCGTTGGGCCGGACTACGAGCAGTACTTC
TRBJ2-3 | NA | TRBV6-5 | TRBD2 | CASSYGTSGTRGTQYF | TGTGCCAGCAGTTACGGGACTAGCGGGACCCGAGGTACGCAGTATTTT
TRBJ1-3 | NA | TRBV29-1 | NA | CSVELAGTGNTIYF | TGCAGCGTTGAATTGGCAGGGACTGGAAACACCATATATTTT
TRBJ1-2 | once | TRBV29-1 | TRBD1 | CSARDRVDYGYTF | TGCAGCGCCCGGGACAGGGTGGACTATGGCTACACCTTC
TRBJ2-5 | few | TRBV5-1 | NA | CASSLAWSGQETQYF | TGCGCCAGCAGCTTGGCCTGGAGCGGACAAGAGACCCAGTACTTC
TRBJ2-1 | NA | TRBV5-1 | NA | CASSLERGSDEQFF | TGCGCCAGCAGCTTGGAGCGAGGTTCCGATGAGCAGTTCTTC
TRBJ1-2 | NA | TRBV29-1 | NA | CSVLRGPYGYTF | TGCAGCGTTCTCAGGGGACCCTATGGCTACACCTTC
TRBJ1-1 | NA | TRBV29-1 | NA | CSVAEQGLGTEAFF | TGCAGCGTCGCCGAACAGGGATTAGGCACTGAAGCTTTCTTT
TRBJ2-7 | few | TRBV14 | NA | CASSQRDRLSYEQYF | TGTGCCAGCAGCCAACGGGACCGATTATCCTACGAGCAGTACTTC
TRBJ2-6 | NA | TRBV2 | NA | CATDNSGANVLTF | TGTGCCACGGACAACTCTGGGGCCAACGTCCTGACTTTC
TRBJ2-4 | NA | TRBV5-6 | TRBD1 | CASSFGRQGSVKNIQYF | TGTGCCAGCAGCTTCGGGCGACAGGGTTCGGTCAAAAACATTCAGTACTTC
TRBJ1-5 | NA | TRBV20-1 | NA | CSAIGTPQHF | TGCAGTGCTATAGGGACACCCCAGCATTTT
TRBJ1-5 | NA | TRBV4-2 | NA | CASSQVGSNQPQHF | TGTGCCAGCAGCCAAGTGGGGAGCAATCAGCCCCAGCATTTT
TRBJ2-3 | once | TRBV2 | NA | CASRARREYTDTQYF | TGTGCCAGCAGGGCGAGACGGGAATACACAGATACGCAGTATTTT
TRBJ2-7 | NA | TRBV7-8 | NA | CASSLTRNGDYEQYF | TGTGCCAGCAGCTTAACCCGAAATGGAGACTACGAGCAGTACTTC
TRBJ2-7 | once | TRBV27 | TRBD1 | CASSHPGTGGTYEQYF | TGTGCCAGCTCCCACCCCGGGACAGGGGGAACCTACGAGCAGTACTTC
TRBJ2-1 | NA | TRBV27 | TRBD2 | CASSPLADIYNEQFF | TGTGCCAGCAGTCCACTAGCGGATATCTACAATGAGCAGTTCTTC
TRBJ2-1 | few | TRBV9 | NA | CASSVGGADNEQFF | TGTGCCAGCAGCGTAGGTGGGGCCGACAATGAGCAGTTCTTC
TRBJ2-1 | NA | TRBV10-3 | NA | CAISESGRGHINEQFF | TGTGCCATCAGTGAATCCGGGAGAGGACATATAAATGAGCAGTTCTTC
TRBJ1-1 | NA | TRBV4-3 | NA | CASSAYRTANTEAFF | TGCGCCAGCAGCGCCTACCGGACGGCGAACACTGAAGCTTTCTTT
TRBJ2-7 | NA | TRBV27 | TRBD2 | CASSIAPPLAGAYEQYF | TGTGCCAGCAGTATTGCACCCCCACTAGCGGGAGCCTACGAGCAGTACTTC
TRBJ1-1 | NA | TRBV11-3 | NA | CASSEHLNTEAFF | TGTGCCAGCAGCGAACACTTGAACACTGAAGCTTTCTTT
TRBJ2-7 | NA | TRBV2 | NA | CASSDRNTEGIPYF | TGTGCCAGCAGTGATCGTAACACAGAGGGGATTCCGTACTTC
TRBJ2-7 | NA | TRBV7-9 | TRBD2 | CASSSLGLAAYEQYF | TGTGCCAGCAGTTCTTTAGGGCTAGCGGCCTACGAGCAGTACTTC
TRBJ2-7 | NA | TRBV27 | NA | CASSLRGITYEQYF | TGTGCCAGCAGTTTAAGGGGTATTACCTACGAGCAGTACTTC
TRBJ2-7 | NA | TRBV30 | TRBD1 | CAWSPQGREQYF | TGTGCCTGGAGTCCACAGGGGCGCGAGCAGTACTTC
TRBJ1-5 | NA | TRBV27 | NA | CASSLRWDNQPQHF | TGTGCCAGCAGTTTAAGGTGGGACAATCAGCCCCAGCATTTT
TRBJ1-1 | NA | TRBV5-1 | NA | CASSPEAATEAFF | TGCGCCAGCTCCCCTGAGGCGGCCACTGAAGCTTTCTTT
TRBJ2-7 | NA | TRBV7-7 | NA | CASSPMAGSYEQYF | TGTGCTAGCAGCCCAATGGCGGGCTCCTACGAGCAGTACTTC
TRBJ2-2 | NA | TRBV4-3 | NA | CASSQDLERELFF | NA